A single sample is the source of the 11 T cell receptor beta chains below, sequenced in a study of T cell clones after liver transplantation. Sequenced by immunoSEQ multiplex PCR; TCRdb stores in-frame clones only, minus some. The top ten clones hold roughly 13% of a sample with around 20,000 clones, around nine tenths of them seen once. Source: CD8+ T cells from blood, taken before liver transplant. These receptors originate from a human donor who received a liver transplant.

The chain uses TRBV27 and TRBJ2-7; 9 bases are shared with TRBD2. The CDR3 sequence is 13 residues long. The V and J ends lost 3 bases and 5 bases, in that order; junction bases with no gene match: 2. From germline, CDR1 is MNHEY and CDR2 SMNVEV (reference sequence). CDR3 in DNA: TGTGCCAGCAGTTTTAGCGGGAGCCACGAGCAGTACTTC. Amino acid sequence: CASSFSGSHEQYF.

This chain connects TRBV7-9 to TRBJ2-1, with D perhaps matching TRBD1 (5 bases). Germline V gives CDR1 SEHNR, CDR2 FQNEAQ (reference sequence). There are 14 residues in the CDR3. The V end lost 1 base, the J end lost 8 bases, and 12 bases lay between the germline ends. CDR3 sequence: CASSLGQGRDEQFF. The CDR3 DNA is TGTGCCAGCAGCTTAGGGCAGGGAAGGGATGAGCAGTTCTTC.

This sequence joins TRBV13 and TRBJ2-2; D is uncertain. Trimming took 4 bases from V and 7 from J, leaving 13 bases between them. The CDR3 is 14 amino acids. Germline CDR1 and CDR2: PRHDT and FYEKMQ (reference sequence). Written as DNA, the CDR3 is TGTGCCAGCAGCTCCGGACCGATGCGCGGGGAGCTGTTTTTT. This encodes CASSSGPMRGELFF.

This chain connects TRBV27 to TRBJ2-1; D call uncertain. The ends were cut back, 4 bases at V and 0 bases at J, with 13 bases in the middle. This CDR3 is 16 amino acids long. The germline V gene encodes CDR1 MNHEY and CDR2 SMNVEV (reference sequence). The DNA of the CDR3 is TGTGCCAGCAGTTGGTCAATAGGCGGCTCCTACAATGAGCAGTTCTTC. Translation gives CASSWSIGGSYNEQFF.

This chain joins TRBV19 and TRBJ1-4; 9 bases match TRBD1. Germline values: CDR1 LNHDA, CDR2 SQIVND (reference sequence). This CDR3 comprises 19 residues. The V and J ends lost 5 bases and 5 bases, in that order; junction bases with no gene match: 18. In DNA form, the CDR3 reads TGTGCCAGTAGTTTAAAGCCCGGGACAGGGCCCCAAGAAAATGAAAAACTGTTTTTT. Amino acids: CASSLKPGTGPQENEKLFF.

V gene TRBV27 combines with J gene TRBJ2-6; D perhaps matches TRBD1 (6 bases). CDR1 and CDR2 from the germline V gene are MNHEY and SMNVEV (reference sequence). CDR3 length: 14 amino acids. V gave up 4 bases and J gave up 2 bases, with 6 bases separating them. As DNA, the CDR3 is TGTGCCAGCAGTTACAGGGCTGGGGCCAACGTCCTGACTTTC. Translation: CASSYRAGANVLTF.

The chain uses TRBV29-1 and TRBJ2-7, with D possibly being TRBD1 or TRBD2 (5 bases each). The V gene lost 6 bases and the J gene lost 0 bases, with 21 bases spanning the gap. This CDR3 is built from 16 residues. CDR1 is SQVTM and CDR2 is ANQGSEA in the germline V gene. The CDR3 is CSVAGTLSGLSYEQYF. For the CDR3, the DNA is TGCAGCGTAGCCGGGACCCTCAGCGGCCTCTCCTACGAGCAGTACTTC.

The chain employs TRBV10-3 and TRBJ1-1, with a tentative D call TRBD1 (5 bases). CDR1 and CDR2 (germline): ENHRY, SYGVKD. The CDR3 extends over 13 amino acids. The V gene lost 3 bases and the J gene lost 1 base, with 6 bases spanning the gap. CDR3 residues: CAISDRENTEAFF. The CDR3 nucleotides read TGTGCCATCAGTGACAGGGAGAACACTGAAGCTTTCTTT.

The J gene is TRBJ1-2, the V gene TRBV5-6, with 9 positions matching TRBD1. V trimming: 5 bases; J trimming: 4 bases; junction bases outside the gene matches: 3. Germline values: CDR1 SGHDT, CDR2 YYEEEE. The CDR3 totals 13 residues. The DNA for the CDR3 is TGTGCCAGCAGTCCACAGGGGGCCTATGGCTACACCTTC. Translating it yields CASSPQGAYGYTF.

The chain's CDR3 is CASSQPGTYEQYF. CDR3 DNA sequence: TGCGCCAGCAGCCAACCAGGGACCTACGAGCAGTACTTC. J is TRBJ2-7 and V is TRBV4-1; D might be TRBD1 (5 bases). From germline, CDR1 is MGHRA and CDR2 YSYEKL. The CDR3 loop spans 13 amino acids. V was shortened by 2 bases and J by 2 bases, with 7 bases between the two germline ends.

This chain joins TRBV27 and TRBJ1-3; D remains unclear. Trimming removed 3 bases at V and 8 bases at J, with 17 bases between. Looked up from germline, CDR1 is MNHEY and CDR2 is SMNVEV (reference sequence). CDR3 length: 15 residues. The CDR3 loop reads CASSFQGRSVDTIYF. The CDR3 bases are TGTGCCAGCAGTTTCCAAGGGAGATCCGTGGACACCATATATTTT.